Detailed here is one TCR beta chain. The antigen is not known. Trimming cost V 3 bases and J 1 base, with 21 bases left between them. Germline loops: CDR1 MDHEN, CDR2 SYDVKM. The CDR3 consists of 18 residues. This sample stems from a study of cytomegalovirus exposure and HLA in healthy donors. PCR employed 60 Vbeta and 13 Jbeta primers. Clones were read by immunoSEQ multiplex PCR, and TCRdb kept only the in-frame ones, dropping some. This sample has over 150,000 clones, with 84% found just once. Nominally healthy donors were sampled, though unrecorded immune exposures were likely. Findings of the study overall: An apparent linkage of common viral pathogens to several of the most significant clusters emerged in a later analysis.

The V and J genes are TRBV28 and TRBJ1-1, with TRBD1 as a possible D gene (6 bases). Sequenced input: PBMCs. This TCR derives from a girl aged 5 to 17 in good health and CMV-seropositive. CDR3 sequence reads: CASSFASRGGGRNTEAFF. The CDR3 DNA sequence: TGTGCCAGCAGTTTCGCCTCAAGGGGGGGAGGACGGAACACTGAAGCTTTCTTT.